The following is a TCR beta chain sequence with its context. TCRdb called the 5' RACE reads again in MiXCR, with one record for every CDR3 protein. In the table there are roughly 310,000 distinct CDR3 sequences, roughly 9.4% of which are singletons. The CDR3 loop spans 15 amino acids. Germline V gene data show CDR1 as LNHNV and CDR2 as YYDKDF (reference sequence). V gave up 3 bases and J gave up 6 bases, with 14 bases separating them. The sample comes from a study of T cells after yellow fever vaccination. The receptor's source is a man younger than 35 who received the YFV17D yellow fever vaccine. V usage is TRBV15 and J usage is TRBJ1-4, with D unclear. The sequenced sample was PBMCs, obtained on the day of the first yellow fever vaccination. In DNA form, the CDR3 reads TGTGCCACCAGCAGGGACGGTCGGTATGATGAAAAACTGTTTTTT. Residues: CATSRDGRYDEKLFF. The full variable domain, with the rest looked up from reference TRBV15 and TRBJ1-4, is DAMVIQNPRYQVTQFGKPVTLSCSQTLNHNVMYWYQQKSSQAPKLLFHYYDKDFNNEADTPDNFQSRRPNTSFCFLDIRSPGLGDTAMYLCATSRDGRYDEKLFFGSGTQLSVL.